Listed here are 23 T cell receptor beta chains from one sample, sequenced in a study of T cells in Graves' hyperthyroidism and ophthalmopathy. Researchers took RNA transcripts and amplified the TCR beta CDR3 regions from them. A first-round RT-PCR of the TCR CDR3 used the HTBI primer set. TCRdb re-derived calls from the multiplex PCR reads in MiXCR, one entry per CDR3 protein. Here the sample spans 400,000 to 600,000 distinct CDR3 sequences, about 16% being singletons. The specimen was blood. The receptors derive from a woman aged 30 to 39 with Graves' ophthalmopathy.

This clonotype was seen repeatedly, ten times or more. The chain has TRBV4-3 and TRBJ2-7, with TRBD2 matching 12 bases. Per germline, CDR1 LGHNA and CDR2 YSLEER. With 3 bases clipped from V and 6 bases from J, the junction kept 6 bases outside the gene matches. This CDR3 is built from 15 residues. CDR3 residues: CASSHLTSGRIEQYF. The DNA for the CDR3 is TGCGCCAGCAGCCACTTGACTAGCGGGAGAATCGAGCAGTACTTC.

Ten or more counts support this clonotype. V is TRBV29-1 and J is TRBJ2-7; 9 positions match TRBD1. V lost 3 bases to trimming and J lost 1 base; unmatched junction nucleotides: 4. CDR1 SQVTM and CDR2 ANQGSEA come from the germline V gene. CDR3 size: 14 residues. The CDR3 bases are TGCAGCGTTGACGCGACAGGGGGTTCCTACGAGCAGTACTTC. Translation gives CSVDATGGSYEQYF.

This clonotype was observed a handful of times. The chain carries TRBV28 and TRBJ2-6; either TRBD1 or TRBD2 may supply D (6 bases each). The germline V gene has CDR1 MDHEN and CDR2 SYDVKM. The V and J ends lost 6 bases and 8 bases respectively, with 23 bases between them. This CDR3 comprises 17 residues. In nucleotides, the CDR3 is TGTGCCAGCAGACAAACCAGGGGAGGTACGTTTCCCAACGTCCTGACTTTC. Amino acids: CASRQTRGGTFPNVLTF.

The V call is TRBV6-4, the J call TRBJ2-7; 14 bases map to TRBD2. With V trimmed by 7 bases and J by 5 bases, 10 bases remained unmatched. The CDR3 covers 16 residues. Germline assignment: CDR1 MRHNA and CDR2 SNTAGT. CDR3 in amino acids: CASIYGTSGRFHEQYF. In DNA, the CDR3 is TGTGCCAGCATCTATGGGACTAGCGGGAGATTTCACGAGCAGTACTTC.

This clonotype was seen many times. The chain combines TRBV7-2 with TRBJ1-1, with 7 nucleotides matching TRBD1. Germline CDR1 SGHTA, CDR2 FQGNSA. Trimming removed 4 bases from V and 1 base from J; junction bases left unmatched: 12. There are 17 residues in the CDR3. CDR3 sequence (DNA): TGTGCCAGCAGCTCCCCCGGGACAGCGTCCGGGAACACTGAAGCTTTCTTT. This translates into CASSSPGTASGNTEAFF.

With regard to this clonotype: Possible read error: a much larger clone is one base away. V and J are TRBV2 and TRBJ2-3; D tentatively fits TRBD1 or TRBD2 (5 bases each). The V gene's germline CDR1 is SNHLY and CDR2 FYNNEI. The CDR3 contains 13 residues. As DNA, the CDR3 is TGTGCCAGCTGGGACGACGACACAGATACGCAGTGTTTT. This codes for CASWDDDTDTQCF.

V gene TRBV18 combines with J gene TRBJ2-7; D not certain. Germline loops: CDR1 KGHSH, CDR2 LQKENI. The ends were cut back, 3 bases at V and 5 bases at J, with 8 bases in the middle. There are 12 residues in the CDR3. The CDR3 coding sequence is TGTGCCAGCTCACCGGATACCGACGAGCAGTACTTC. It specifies CASSPDTDEQYF.

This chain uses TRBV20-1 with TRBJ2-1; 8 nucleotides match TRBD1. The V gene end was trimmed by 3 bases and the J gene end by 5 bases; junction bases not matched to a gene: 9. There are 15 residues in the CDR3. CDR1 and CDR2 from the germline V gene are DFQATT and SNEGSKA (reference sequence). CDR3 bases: TGCAGTGCTAGGGACCGGGACAGGTACCACAATGAGCAGTTCTTC. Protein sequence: CSARDRDRYHNEQFF.

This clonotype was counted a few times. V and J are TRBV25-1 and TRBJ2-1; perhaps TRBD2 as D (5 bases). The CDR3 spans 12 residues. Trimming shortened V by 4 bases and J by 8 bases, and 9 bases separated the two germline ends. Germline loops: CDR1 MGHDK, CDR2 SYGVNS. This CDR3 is CASSVLVHEQFF. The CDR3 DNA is TGTGCCAGCAGTGTACTAGTTCATGAGCAGTTCTTC.

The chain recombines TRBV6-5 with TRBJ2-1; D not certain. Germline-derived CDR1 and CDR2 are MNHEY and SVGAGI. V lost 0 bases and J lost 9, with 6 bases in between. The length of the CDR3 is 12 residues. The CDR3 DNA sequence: TGTGCCAGCAGTTACTCGCGGATTGAGCAGTTCTTC. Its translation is CASSYSRIEQFF.

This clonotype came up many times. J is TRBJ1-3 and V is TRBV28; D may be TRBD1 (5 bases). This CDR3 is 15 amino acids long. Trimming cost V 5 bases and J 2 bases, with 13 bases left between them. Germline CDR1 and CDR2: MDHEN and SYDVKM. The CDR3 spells CASSDPGTAGNTIYF. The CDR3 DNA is TGTGCCAGCAGTGACCCCGGGACGGCTGGAAACACCATATATTTT.

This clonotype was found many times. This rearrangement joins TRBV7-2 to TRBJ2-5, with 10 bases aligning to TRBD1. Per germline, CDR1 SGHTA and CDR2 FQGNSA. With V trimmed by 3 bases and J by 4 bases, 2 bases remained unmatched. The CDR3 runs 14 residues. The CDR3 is CASSFDRGRETQYF. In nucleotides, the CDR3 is TGTGCCAGCAGCTTCGACAGGGGGCGAGAGACCCAGTACTTC.

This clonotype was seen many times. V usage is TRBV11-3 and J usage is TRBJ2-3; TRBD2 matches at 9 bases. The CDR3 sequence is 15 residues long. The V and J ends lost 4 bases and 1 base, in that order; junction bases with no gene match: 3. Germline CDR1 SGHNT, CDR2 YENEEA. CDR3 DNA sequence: TGTGCCAGCAGCTCTAGCGGGGCACGCACAGATACGCAGTATTTT. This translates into CASSSSGARTDTQYF.

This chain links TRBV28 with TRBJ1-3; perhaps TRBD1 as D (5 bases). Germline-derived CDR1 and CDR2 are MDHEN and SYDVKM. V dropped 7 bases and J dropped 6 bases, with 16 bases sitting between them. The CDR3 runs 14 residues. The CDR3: CASMGGDSSNTIYF. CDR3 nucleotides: TGTGCCAGCATGGGGGGTGATTCGTCAAACACCATATATTTT.

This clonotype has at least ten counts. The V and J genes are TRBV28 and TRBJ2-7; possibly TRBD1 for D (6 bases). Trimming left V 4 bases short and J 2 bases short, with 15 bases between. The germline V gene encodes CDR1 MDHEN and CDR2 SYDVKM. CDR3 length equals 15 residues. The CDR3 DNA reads TGTGCCAGCAGTTCGTCGACAGGAACTCCCTACGAGCAGTACTTC. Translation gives CASSSSTGTPYEQYF.

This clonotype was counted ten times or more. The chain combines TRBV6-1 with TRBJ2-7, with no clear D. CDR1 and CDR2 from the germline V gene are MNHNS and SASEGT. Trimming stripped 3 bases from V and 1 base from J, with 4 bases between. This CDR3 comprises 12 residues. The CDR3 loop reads CASSERSYEQYF. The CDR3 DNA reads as TGTGCCAGCAGTGAGCGGTCCTACGAGCAGTACTTC.

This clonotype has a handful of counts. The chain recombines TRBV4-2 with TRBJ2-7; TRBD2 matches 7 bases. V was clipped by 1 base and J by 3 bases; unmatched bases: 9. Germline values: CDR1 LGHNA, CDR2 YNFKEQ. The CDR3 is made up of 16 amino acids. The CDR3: CASSQVDSSGFYEQYF. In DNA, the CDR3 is TGTGCCAGCAGCCAAGTAGATTCTAGCGGATTCTACGAGCAGTACTTC.

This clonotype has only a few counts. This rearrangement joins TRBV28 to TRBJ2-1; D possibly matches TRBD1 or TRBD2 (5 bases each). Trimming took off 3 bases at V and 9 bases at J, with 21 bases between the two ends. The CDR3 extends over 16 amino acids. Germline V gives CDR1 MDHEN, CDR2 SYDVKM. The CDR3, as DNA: TGTGCCAGCAGTTTGAAAGTCTATGGGGGTCGGGGTGAGCAGTTCTTC. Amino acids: CASSLKVYGGRGEQFF.

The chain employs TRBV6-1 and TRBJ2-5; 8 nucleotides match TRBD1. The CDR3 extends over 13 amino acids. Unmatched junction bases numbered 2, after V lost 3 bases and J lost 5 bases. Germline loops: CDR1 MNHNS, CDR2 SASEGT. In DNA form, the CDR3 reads TGTGCCAGCAGTGACAGGGGGCGGGAGACCCAGTACTTC. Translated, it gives CASSDRGRETQYF.

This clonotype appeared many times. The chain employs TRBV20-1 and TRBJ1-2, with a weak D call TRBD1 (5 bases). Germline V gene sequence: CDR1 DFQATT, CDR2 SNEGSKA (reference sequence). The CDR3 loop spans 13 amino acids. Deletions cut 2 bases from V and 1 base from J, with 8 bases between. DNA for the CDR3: TGCAGTGCTAGATCGACAGATAACTATGGCTACACCTTC. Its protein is CSARSTDNYGYTF.

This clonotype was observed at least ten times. CDR3 in amino acids: CAWSLSLNGQKAFF. The CDR3 DNA is TGTGCCTGGAGCTTAAGCCTGAACGGACAGAAAGCTTTCTTT. J is TRBJ1-1 and V is TRBV30, with D possibly TRBD1 on 6 matching bases. CDR1 and CDR2 (germline): GTSNPN, SVGIG (reference sequence). This CDR3 contains 14 residues. V was shortened by 3 bases and J by 9 bases, with 20 bases between the two germline ends. Full variable domain (remainder filled in from reference TRBV30 and TRBJ1-1): SQTIHQWPATLVQPVGSPLSLECTVEGTSNPNLYWYRQAAGRGLQLLFYSVGIGQISSEVPQNLSASRPQDRQFILSSKKLLLSDSGFYLCAWSLSLNGQKAFFGQGTRLTVV.

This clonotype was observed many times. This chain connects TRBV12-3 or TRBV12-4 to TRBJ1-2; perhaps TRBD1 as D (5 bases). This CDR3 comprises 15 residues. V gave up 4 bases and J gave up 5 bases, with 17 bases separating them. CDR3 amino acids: CASSSVGGEEYGYTF. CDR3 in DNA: TGTGCCAGCAGTTCGGTGGGAGGGGAGGAATATGGCTACACCTTC.

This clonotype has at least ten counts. The CDR3 coding sequence is TGTGCCAGCCGGCGGACAGTTCCCATGGGCTACGAGCAGTACTTC. This sequence encodes CASRRTVPMGYEQYF. The chain is built from TRBV18 and TRBJ2-7; a weak D match, TRBD1 (6 bases). V lost 8 bases and J 3 bases, leaving 20 bases between the germline ends. CDR1 is KGHSH and CDR2 is LQKENI in the germline V gene. The CDR3 contains 15 residues.